The clone carrying this TCR beta chain was seen more than once but under ten times. Its specificity is not known. Per germline, CDR1 WSHSY and CDR2 SAAADI. V lost 6 bases to trimming and J lost 3 bases, with 12 bases between them. The CDR3 is made up of 13 amino acids. The sample originates from a study of identical twins. Study-level points and caveats: Abundant cord blood beta clonotypes carried fewer insertions; memory repertoires showed none.

TCRdb fed the 5' RACE reads into MiXCR, producing one record per CDR3 protein. The table records around 960,000 distinct CDR3 sequences, roughly 12% of them present only once. The sample was also linked to a second study, of yellow fever vaccine responses in identical twins.

This TCR was sampled from a woman aged 18-29 years in good health. The specimen was PBMCs. The chain combines TRBV10-2 with TRBJ2-7, with D maybe TRBD1 (5 bases). The CDR3 DNA sequence: TGCGCCAGCAGCGGCAGGGATAGCTACGAGCAGTACTTC. It codes for CASSGRDSYEQYF.